This TCR beta chain is from a study of blood T cell repertoires in COVID-19. Only in-frame clones appear in the TCRdb table, and some are missing; sequencing was by immunoSEQ multiplex PCR. The sample holds 200,000 to 300,000 clones, about 83% seen once. This clone was observed a handful of times. Losses at the gene ends were 4 bases for V and 6 bases for J; bases not matched to a gene: 9. CDR3 length equals 14 residues. Germline CDR1 reads SGHNT; CDR2 reads YYREEE (reference sequence). V gene TRBV5-4 combines with J gene TRBJ1-1, with 7 bases identical to TRBD1. This TCR derives from a man aged 50 or older with acute or convalescent COVID-19. Sequencing was performed on peripheral blood. DNA of the CDR3: TGTGCCAGCAGCCCTAACAGGGGCGTGCCTGAAGCTTTCTTT. Translated: CASSPNRGVPEAFF.